Each of the 21 T cell receptor beta chains below was sequenced from the same sample in a study of T cell repertoires in cytomegalovirus infection. TCRdb recomputed calls from the reads with MiXCR, one row per CDR3 protein. The sample consists of about 260,000 distinct CDR3 sequences, approximately 9% of them appearing once. The sample taken for sequencing was PBMCs. The receptor set was obtained from a human donor in good health (CMV status not recorded). Some clones in this sample may be carry-over from other donors' samples.

This clonotype appeared a few times. The V and J genes are TRBV4-3 and TRBJ2-3; 9 bases match TRBD2. The CDR3 is 17 amino acids. The germline CDR1 and CDR2 sequences are LGHNA and YSLEER. V was clipped by 0 bases and J by 4 bases; unmatched bases: 8. The DNA of the CDR3 is TGCGCCAGCAGCCAAGATTACGCGGGAGGGCCGTCAGATACGCAGTATTTT. This translates into CASSQDYAGGPSDTQYF.

This clonotype was observed a few times. This rearrangement joins TRBV9 to TRBJ1-2; no clear D. Trimming shortened V by 3 bases and J by 8 bases, and 32 bases separated the two germline ends. The CDR3 has 19 amino acids. Germline V gene lookup returns CDR1 SGDLS and CDR2 YYNGEE. The chain's CDR3 is CASSAPPRNPNRPPDGYTF. CDR3 DNA: TGTGCCAGCAGCGCCCCCCCCCGAAACCCCAACCGCCCACCGGACGGCTACACCTTC. Complete variable domain (other parts from reference TRBV9 and TRBJ1-2): DSGVTQTPKHLITATGQRVTLRCSPRSGDLSVYWYQQSLDQGLQFLIQYYNGEERAKGNILERFSAQQFPDLHSELNLSSLELGDSALYFCASSAPPRNPNRPPDGYTFGSGTRLTVV.

This clonotype was recorded at least ten times. The chain joins TRBV7-2 to TRBJ2-6, with D possibly matching TRBD2 (5 bases). This CDR3 spans 18 amino acids. Germline V gene sequence: CDR1 SGHTA, CDR2 FQGNSA. V shed 3 bases and J shed 0 bases, with 15 bases lying between them. The chain's CDR3 is CASSFMTTISSGANVLTF. CDR3 DNA sequence: TGTGCCAGCAGCTTTATGACTACAATAAGCTCTGGGGCCAACGTCCTGACTTTC.

This clonotype was seen many times. This chain joins TRBV7-8 and TRBJ1-1; D is ambiguous. V was pared by 5 bases and J by 6 bases, with 13 bases between. Germline lookup yields CDR1 SGHVS and CDR2 FQNEAQ. The CDR3 length is 13 residues. The chain's CDR3 is CASSAMTRSEAFF. For the CDR3, the DNA is TGTGCCAGCAGCGCCATGACAAGGTCTGAAGCTTTCTTT.

There are a few counts of this clonotype. The rearrangement uses TRBV20-1 and TRBJ1-2; 9 bases align to TRBD1. CDR1 is DFQATT, CDR2 SNEGSKA, per germline (reference sequence). This CDR3 has 16 amino acids. After removal of 2 bases from V and 8 bases from J, the junction contained 15 bases not matched to a gene. The CDR3 DNA is TGCAGTGCTAGAAGGACAGGGGTCTCCTCTTCAGAGGGCTACACCTTC. It is translated as CSARRTGVSSSEGYTF.

This clonotype was counted many times. CDR3 sequence (DNA): TGTGCCACCCACCGGGAGCCTGAAAAACTGTTTTTT. Translated: CATHREPEKLFF. This chain links TRBV19 with TRBJ1-4; D ambiguous. V lost 10 bases and J lost 7, with 13 bases in between. Germline CDR1 and CDR2: LNHDA and SQIVND (reference sequence). The CDR3 length is 12 residues.

This clonotype was picked up many times. The chain carries TRBV28 and TRBJ1-5; D not certain. This CDR3 has 13 residues. Germline V gene data show CDR1 as MDHEN and CDR2 as SYDVKM. V was clipped by 6 bases and J by 7 bases, with 13 bases between them. The CDR3, as DNA: TGTGCCAGCAGACTCACTCCCCGACAGCCCCAGCATTTT. This codes for CASRLTPRQPQHF.

This clonotype has ten or more counts. The chain employs TRBV15 and TRBJ1-2; TRBD1 is a possible D gene (5 bases). Germline values: CDR1 LNHNV, CDR2 YYDKDF (reference sequence). Trimming left V 0 bases short and J 7 bases short, with 12 bases between. There are 14 residues in the CDR3. This CDR3 is CATSRDIGGSGYTF. In nucleotides, the CDR3 is TGTGCCACCAGCAGAGATATCGGGGGGAGTGGCTACACCTTC.

The sample holds many counts of this clonotype. The chain employs TRBV28 and TRBJ1-3; possibly TRBD1 for D (5 bases). Trimming cost V 8 bases and J 3 bases, with 8 bases left between them. The germline V gene has CDR1 MDHEN and CDR2 SYDVKM. CDR3 length: 12 residues. CDR3 nucleotides: TGTGCCAGCGGGACCATTGGAAACACCATATATTTT. Translation gives CASGTIGNTIYF.

The chain links TRBV4-1 to TRBJ2-1; no reliable D call. The CDR3 loop spans 18 amino acids. Germline lookup yields CDR1 MGHRA and CDR2 YSYEKL. Deletions cut 0 bases from V and 3 bases from J, with 18 bases between. DNA of the CDR3: TGCGCCAGCAGCCAAGAGGGGTGGACGGCCCAAGGCTACAATGAGCAGTTCTTC. Translated: CASSQEGWTAQGYNEQFF.

The table lists this clonotype with many counts. CDR3 sequence (DNA): TGTGCCAGCAGCGACATCTCCGGACAGCCCTATGGCTACACCTTC. Protein: CASSDISGQPYGYTF. The chain combines TRBV7-4 with TRBJ1-2, with D possibly TRBD1 on 6 matching bases. The V gene's germline CDR1 is SGHVT and CDR2 SQSDAQ. V was pared by 5 bases and J by 4 bases, with 17 bases between. The CDR3 has 15 residues.

This clonotype has more than one count but fewer than ten. The rearrangement links TRBV12-3 or TRBV12-4 to TRBJ2-1; D could derive from TRBD1 or TRBD2 (6 bases each). Trimming took 2 bases from V and 4 from J, leaving 21 bases between them. The CDR3 spans 18 residues. The chain's CDR3 is CASSLKGGWSRGYNEQFF. DNA for the CDR3: TGTGCCAGCAGTTTAAAGGGGGGTTGGAGCCGAGGGTACAATGAGCAGTTCTTC.

This clonotype was detected a few times. The rearrangement joins TRBV19 to TRBJ1-2; D gene uncertain. V was cut by 6 bases and J by 0 bases, with 14 bases left in between. Germline lookup yields CDR1 LNHDA and CDR2 SQIVND (reference sequence). The CDR3 has 15 amino acids. In DNA form, the CDR3 reads TGTGCCAGTAGGCCTGATCGTTCTACTAACTATGGCTACACCTTC. Translation: CASRPDRSTNYGYTF.

The chain employs TRBV4-3 and TRBJ2-7; D may match TRBD1 or TRBD2 (5 bases each). V lost 3 bases to trimming and J lost 0 bases, with 15 bases between them. This CDR3 has 16 residues. CDR1 is LGHNA and CDR2 is YSLEER in the germline V gene. The CDR3 sequence: CASSQFRDGYSYEQYF. For the CDR3, the DNA is TGCGCCAGCAGCCAGTTCCGGGACGGCTACTCCTACGAGCAGTACTTC.

This clonotype has ten or more counts. This chain joins TRBV5-4 and TRBJ2-5; TRBD1 is a possible D gene (7 bases). V was clipped by 0 bases and J by 5 bases, with 11 bases between them. The CDR3 spans 14 residues. Germline lookup yields CDR1 SGHNT and CDR2 YYREEE (reference sequence). The CDR3 DNA reads as TGTGCCAGCAGCTTGGACAGGGGAGGCGAGACCCAGTACTTC. It yields the protein CASSLDRGGETQYF.

This sequence joins TRBV9 and TRBJ1-3; D is ambiguous. Germline V gene sequence: CDR1 SGDLS, CDR2 YYNGEE. V lost 3 bases and J 2 bases, leaving 18 bases between the germline ends. CDR3 size: 17 residues. Written as DNA, the CDR3 is TGTGCCAGCAGCGCCGAGGGAAGGGCAGGAACTGGAAACACCATATATTTT. It codes for CASSAEGRAGTGNTIYF.

This clonotype was recorded at least ten times. The chain uses TRBV7-2 and TRBJ2-2, with D possibly TRBD2 on 6 matching bases. Germline CDR1 SGHTA, CDR2 FQGNSA. Trimming stripped 4 bases from V and 1 base from J, with 13 bases between. CDR3 size: 16 residues. This CDR3 reads CASSSDWGVNTGELFF. CDR3 nucleotide sequence: TGTGCCAGCAGCTCCGATTGGGGGGTGAACACCGGGGAGCTGTTTTTT.

This clonotype was seen many times. The rearrangement links TRBV7-2 to TRBJ2-1; D may be TRBD1 (5 bases). V shed 1 base and J shed 7 bases, with 11 bases lying between them. Germline loops: CDR1 SGHTA, CDR2 FQGNSA. This CDR3 is built from 14 residues. The CDR3 nucleotides are TGTGCCAGCAGCTTAGATAGGGGTTTTAATGAGCAGTTCTTC. This gives the protein CASSLDRGFNEQFF.

Ten or more counts support this clonotype. J is TRBJ2-5 and V is TRBV7-8; D is possibly TRBD2 (7 bases). V was trimmed by 2 bases and J by 5 bases, leaving 18 bases between them. Germline assignment: CDR1 SGHVS and CDR2 FQNEAQ. The CDR3 has 16 residues. Here the CDR3 DNA reads TGTGCCAGCAGCTTACCTAGGGGGGGGGCGGAGGAGACCCAGTACTTC. Translating it yields CASSLPRGGAEETQYF.

The CDR3 nucleotides read TGTGCCAGCAGCGTAGCCGGACAGGGGGGAGAGACCCAGTACTTC. Translating gives CASSVAGQGGETQYF. This chain links TRBV9 with TRBJ2-5, with 10 bases that match TRBD1. CDR1 and CDR2 (germline): SGDLS, YYNGEE. V gave up 0 bases and J gave up 4 bases; unmatched junction bases: 3. The CDR3 has 15 amino acids.

This clonotype was detected many times. The genes are TRBV7-8 and TRBJ1-1; D gene uncertain. Trimming removed 1 base from V and 6 bases from J, with 12 bases in between. CDR1 SGHVS and CDR2 FQNEAQ come from the germline V gene. The CDR3 sequence is 14 residues long. The CDR3 region has the DNA TGTGCCAGCAGCTTAGGTTGGATGCGAGCTGAAGCTTTCTTT. Translated: CASSLGWMRAEAFF.